The following is a T cell receptor (beta chain) sequence with its context. Its antigen remains unknown. The data stem from a study of OX40 agonist ivuxolimab in advanced cancers. About the study: Patients received ivuxolimab, an intravenous treatment, every 2 weeks at 0.01 to 10 mg/kg. A partial response was reached by three patients: one with hepatocellular carcinoma and two with cutaneous melanoma.

This CDR3 is 16 amino acids long. Germline V gene data show CDR1 as LNHNV and CDR2 as YYDKDF (reference sequence). V lost 4 bases, J lost 5 bases, and 7 bases stayed unmatched. Whole-study findings and limits: Compared with CD4+, CD8+ T cells on average had more expanded clones.

The method was immunoSEQ multiplex PCR; TCRdb's version includes in-frame clones alone and lacks a portion of them. This repertoire shows some 89,000 clones, around 80% found once; its top ten account for approximately 1.9%. The J gene is TRBJ2-5, the V gene TRBV15; 13 bases map to TRBD2. The source of this sequence is an adult with an advanced solid tumor such as melanoma, head and neck, liver or kidney cancer. Here the sequenced sample was CD4+ or CD8+ T cells sorted from blood, taken in a trial of the OX40 agonist ivuxolimab. The CDR3 reads CATSTGTSGEVETQYF. The CDR3 coding sequence is TGTGCCACCAGCACAGGGACTAGCGGGGAGGTTGAGACCCAGTACTTC.